A selection of T cell receptor beta chains follows, all from one sample in a study of blood T cell repertoires in COVID-19. This table comes from immunoSEQ multiplex PCR, and its TCRdb copy is limited to in-frame clones, with some not included. There are 400,000 to 500,000 clones in the sample; approximately 90% occur only once, and less than 2% lies in the top ten. Sequencing was done on a sample of PBMCs or T cells enriched from blood (not recorded which). The receptors were gathered from a woman aged 40 to 50 who had recovered from COVID-19. Each CDR3 is given with its conserved first and last residue. D genes are given only for firm matches. The listing skips clone size in some rows; elsewhere it reads once, few, many or a size class.

CDR3 DNA | CDR3 protein | V gene | D gene | J gene | clone size
TGTGCCAGTACCCTAGGGGGACAGGGGGATGGCTACACCTTC | CASTLGGQGDGYTF | TRBV19 | TRBD1 | TRBJ1-2 | NA
TGTGCCAGCAGCTTAGATACGGGATCGAACACCGGGGAGCTGTTTTTT | CASSLDTGSNTGELFF | TRBV7-6 | NA | TRBJ2-2 | NA
TGTGCCAGCAGCTTAGCCCACTCAGGGGGTGGAAACACCATATATTTT | CASSLAHSGGGNTIYF | TRBV11-2 | TRBD1 | TRBJ1-3 | few
TGTGCCAGCGGCGAAAGAGGGGGTGTTGGCGAGCAGTACTTC | CASGERGGVGEQYF | TRBV3-1/TRBV3-2 | NA | TRBJ2-7 | NA
TGTGCCAGCAGCCCGTTTGGGGGGCAGGGGGACGAGCAGTTCTTC | CASSPFGGQGDEQFF | TRBV7-6 | NA | TRBJ2-1 | NA
TGCAGCGTCCCCCACGGGACAGGGGGCGCGGGTTTCGGTGGCTACACCTTC | CSVPHGTGGAGFGGYTF | TRBV29-1 | TRBD1 | TRBJ1-2 | NA
TGCGCCAGCAGCACGGGAGGCGGGGATACGCAGTATTTT | CASSTGGGDTQYF | TRBV5-1 | TRBD2 | TRBJ2-3 | NA
TGTGCTAGTGGTTCCCCGTTAGCGGGAGTTGGCGAGACCCAGTACTTC | CASGSPLAGVGETQYF | TRBV12-5 | TRBD2 | TRBJ2-5 | NA
TGTGCCAGCAGCCAGGGACGGGGGATCTATGGCTACACCTTC | CASSQGRGIYGYTF | TRBV7-9 | NA | TRBJ1-2 | NA
TGCGCCAGCAGCCAAGAGGCACTAGCGGGAGTGTTCTCCGGGGAGCTGTTTTTT | CASSQEALAGVFSGELFF | TRBV4-3 | TRBD2 | TRBJ2-2 | NA
TGTGCCAGCAGGGGACTCCACAATGAGCAGTTCTTC | CASRGLHNEQFF | TRBV27 | NA | TRBJ2-1 | NA
TGTGCCAGCAGCTTAAGAAAAGGGGGTTCACCCCTCCACTTT | CASSLRKGGSPLHF | TRBV5-6 | NA | TRBJ1-6 | once
TGCGCCAGCAGCGTCGGGACAGGGAATGGCTACACCTTC | CASSVGTGNGYTF | TRBV5-1 | TRBD1 | TRBJ1-2 | NA
TGTGCCAGCTCACCACGGTCACAGGGGGCCCACAATGAGCAGTTCTTC | CASSPRSQGAHNEQFF | TRBV18 | TRBD1 | TRBJ2-1 | few
TGTGCCAGCAGTTATAGCAGTCCAAATCAGCCCCAGCATTTT | CASSYSSPNQPQHF | TRBV7-8 | NA | TRBJ1-5 | NA
TGTGCCAGCAGCTTAGGGGAGGGGACAGGAGGCACAGATACGCAGTATTTT | CASSLGEGTGGTDTQYF | TRBV7-9 | NA | TRBJ2-3 | NA
TGCGCCAGCAGCCAGGGGGTGAATAGCAATCAGCCCCAGCATTTT | CASSQGVNSNQPQHF | TRBV5-1 | TRBD1 | TRBJ1-5 | NA
TGCAGCGTCACCGGGACTAGGGCCTACGAGCAGTACTTC | CSVTGTRAYEQYF | TRBV29-1 | TRBD2 | TRBJ2-7 | NA
TGTGCCAGCAGCTTTCCGGGAGGGCAGAATGAGCAGTTCTTC | CASSFPGGQNEQFF | TRBV7-9 | TRBD2 | TRBJ2-1 | NA
TGTGCCAGCAGCGAAAGCAGGGTGGATGGCTACACCTTC | CASSESRVDGYTF | TRBV7-2 | NA | TRBJ1-2 | NA